Listed below are T cell receptor beta chains from one sample, sequenced in a study of cytotoxic CD8 clonotypes in ibrutinib-treated CLL. TCRdb's copy holds only in-frame clones and misses some; the assay was immunoSEQ multiplex PCR. Here the sample spans 150,000 to 200,000 clones, over 75% being singletons. The material sequenced was PBMCs, taken at disease progression, from a patient treated with ibrutinib. The source of these receptors is a human donor with chronic lymphocytic leukemia. The CDR3 runs from the conserved cysteine through the conserved F or W. D genes are given only for firm matches. Not every row has a clone size; where given, it reads once, few, many or a size class.

clone_size	d_call	v_call	j_call	cdr3_aa	cdr3_nt
.	TRBD2	TRBV4-2	TRBJ2-2	CASSQDGTSFSGELFF	TGTGCCAGCAGCCAAGATGGGACTAGTTTCTCCGGGGAGCTGTTTTTT
.	.	TRBV5-1	TRBJ1-2	CASSLKILGEGYTF	TGCGCCAGCAGCTTGAAAATTTTGGGGGAGGGCTACACCTTC
.	.	TRBV7-9	TRBJ2-7	CASSLGDFLSYEQYF	TGTGCCAGCAGCTTGGGGGACTTCCTGTCGTACGAGCAGTACTTC
few	TRBD2	TRBV5-1	TRBJ2-2	CASSATGTSLVSGELFF	TGCGCCAGCAGCGCAACCGGGACTAGCCTAGTTTCCGGGGAGCTGTTTTTT
.	.	TRBV7-2	TRBJ2-2	CASSLGYPATGELFF	TGTGCCAGCAGCTTAGGCTATCCGGCCACCGGGGAGCTGTTTTTT
.	.	TRBV5-1	TRBJ2-6	CASSLQAINSGANVLTF	TGCGCCAGCAGTTTGCAGGCAATTAACTCTGGGGCCAACGTCCTGACTTTC
.	TRBD2	TRBV9	TRBJ2-7	CASSVGPSGEYEQYF	TGTGCCAGCAGCGTCGGCCCTAGCGGAGAATACGAGCAGTACTTC
.	.	TRBV11-3	TRBJ1-1	CASSSGNTEAFF	TGTGCCAGCAGCTCGGGGAACACTGAAGCTTTCTTT
.	TRBD1	TRBV5-1	TRBJ2-5	CASSLVGTGVETQYF	TGCGCCAGCAGCTTGGTAGGGACAGGGGTAGAGACCCAGTACTTC
once	.	TRBV19	TRBJ1-1	CASSIRLAGDENTEAFF	TGTGCCAGTAGTATTCGTCTTGCAGGGGATGAAAACACTGAAGCTTTCTTT
.	TRBD1	TRBV5-1	TRBJ1-2	CASSQGTVNYGYTF	TGCGCCAGCAGCCAAGGGACAGTAAACTATGGCTACACCTTC
once	.	TRBV7-2	TRBJ2-6	CASRKERSSGANVLTF	TGTGCCAGCAGGAAAGAGCGGAGCTCTGGGGCCAACGTCCTGACTTTC
.	.	TRBV7-6	TRBJ1-3	CASSLAGGATIYF	TGTGCCAGCAGCTTAGCCGGGGGCGCCACCATATATTTT
.	TRBD1	TRBV9	TRBJ2-1	CASSGDPLQGAENNEQFF	TGTGCCAGCAGCGGAGACCCCTTACAGGGGGCTGAGAACAATGAGCAGTTCTTC
.	TRBD1	TRBV7-2	TRBJ2-3	CASSLSLKTGGYTDTQYF	TGTGCCAGCAGCTTATCCTTAAAGACAGGGGGCTACACAGATACGCAGTATTTT
.	.	TRBV6-5	TRBJ2-3	CASSYRGRTGDTQYF	TGTGCCAGCAGTTACAGGGGCCGAACCGGGGATACGCAGTATTTT
.	.	TRBV5-6	TRBJ2-3	CASSLVSTDTQYF	TGTGCCAGCAGCTTGGTCAGCACAGATACGCAGTATTTT
once	TRBD2	TRBV29-1	TRBJ2-7	CSVASGRSEQYF	TGCAGCGTCGCAAGCGGGAGGAGCGAGCAGTACTTC
.	TRBD2	TRBV11-3	TRBJ2-2	CASSLGLAANTGELFF	TGTGCCAGCAGCCTCGGCCTAGCGGCGAACACCGGGGAGCTGTTTTTT
.	TRBD2	TRBV6-1	TRBJ2-1	CASSDFGTSGNEQFF	TGTGCCAGCAGTGACTTCGGGACTAGCGGCAATGAGCAGTTCTTC
.	TRBD1	TRBV7-2	TRBJ2-1	CASSLAAQGPNYNEQFF	TGTGCCAGCAGCTTGGCAGCACAGGGGCCCAACTACAATGAGCAGTTCTTC
once	.	TRBV9	TRBJ2-3	CASSVAGFTDTQYF	TGTGCCAGCAGCGTAGCAGGCTTCACAGATACGCAGTATTTT
.	.	TRBV7-8	TRBJ2-3	CASSRVPRDTQYF	TGTGCCAGCAGCCGTGTCCCCAGGGATACGCAGTATTTT
once	.	TRBV5-6	TRBJ2-5	CASSFTGYGWETQYF	TGTGCCAGCAGCTTCACGGGGTACGGTTGGGAGACCCAGTACTTC
.	TRBD2	TRBV7-8	TRBJ2-1	CASSLVVGLASMSNEQFF	TGTGCCAGCAGCTTAGTGGTAGGACTAGCTAGTATGTCCAATGAGCAGTTCTTC
.	.	TRBV28	TRBJ2-1	CASRSRRGRGDEQFF	TGTGCCAGCAGGAGCAGGAGGGGGCGAGGGGATGAGCAGTTCTTC
.	.	TRBV5-6	TRBJ1-1	CASGPRRRHTEAFF	TGTGCCAGCGGCCCCAGGCGGAGGCACACTGAAGCTTTCTTT
.	.	TRBV28	TRBJ1-5	CASSRGDWNQPQHF	TGTGCCAGCAGTCGAGGGGATTGGAATCAGCCCCAGCATTTT
.	.	TRBV28	TRBJ1-5	CASRGRTAPNQPQHF	TGTGCCAGCAGGGGAAGAACCGCTCCAAATCAGCCCCAGCATTTT
.	.	TRBV7-9	TRBJ2-3	CASSLGRGTDTQYF	TGTGCCAGCAGCTTAGGACGAGGGACAGATACGCAGTATTTT
.	.	TRBV18	TRBJ1-4	CASSPDQGLSEKLFF	TGTGCCAGCTCACCCGATCAGGGTCTTAGTGAAAAACTGTTTTTT
.	TRBD1	TRBV5-4	TRBJ1-4	CASSWGRKGATTNEKLFF	TGTGCCAGCAGCTGGGGGAGGAAGGGGGCAACAACTAATGAAAAACTGTTTTTT
.	.	TRBV2	TRBJ2-5	CASSARLFQETQYF	TGTGCCAGCAGCGCCCGACTATTCCAAGAGACCCAGTACTTC